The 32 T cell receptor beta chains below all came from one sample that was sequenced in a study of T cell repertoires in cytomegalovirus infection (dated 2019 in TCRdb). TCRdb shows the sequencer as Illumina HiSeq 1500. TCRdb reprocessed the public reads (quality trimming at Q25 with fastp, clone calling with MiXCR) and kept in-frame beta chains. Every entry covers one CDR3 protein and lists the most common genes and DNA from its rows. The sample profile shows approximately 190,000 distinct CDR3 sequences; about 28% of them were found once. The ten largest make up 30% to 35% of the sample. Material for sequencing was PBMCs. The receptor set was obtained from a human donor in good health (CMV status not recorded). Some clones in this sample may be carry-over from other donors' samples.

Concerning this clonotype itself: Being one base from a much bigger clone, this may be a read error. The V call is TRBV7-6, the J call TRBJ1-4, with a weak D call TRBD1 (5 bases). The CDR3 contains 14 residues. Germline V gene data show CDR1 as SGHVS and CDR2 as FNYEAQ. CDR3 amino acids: CAISLGDWGEKLFF. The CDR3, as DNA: TGTGCCATCAGCTTAGGGGACTGGGGTGAAAAACTGTTTTTT.

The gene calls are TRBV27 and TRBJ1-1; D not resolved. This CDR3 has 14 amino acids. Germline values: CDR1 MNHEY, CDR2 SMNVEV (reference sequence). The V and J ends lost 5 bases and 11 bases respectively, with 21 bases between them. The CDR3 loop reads CASSRHPAWPEAFF. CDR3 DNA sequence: TGTGCCAGCAGTCGCCACCCCGCATGGCCCGAGGCTTTCTTT.

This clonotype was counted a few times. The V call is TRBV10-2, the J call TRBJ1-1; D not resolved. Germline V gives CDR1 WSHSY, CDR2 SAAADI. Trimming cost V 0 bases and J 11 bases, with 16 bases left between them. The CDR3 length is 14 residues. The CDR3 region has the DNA TGCGCCAGCAGTGAGTCGACGGCCGCGGGAGGGGCTTTCTTT. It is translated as CASSESTAAGGAFF.

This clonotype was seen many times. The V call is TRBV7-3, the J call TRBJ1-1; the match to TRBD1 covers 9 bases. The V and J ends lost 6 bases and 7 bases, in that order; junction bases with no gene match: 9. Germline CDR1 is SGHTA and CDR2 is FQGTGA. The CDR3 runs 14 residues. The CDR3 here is CASSRGQGRGEAFF. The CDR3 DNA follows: TGTGCCAGCAGTCGCGGACAGGGGAGGGGTGAAGCTTTCTTT.

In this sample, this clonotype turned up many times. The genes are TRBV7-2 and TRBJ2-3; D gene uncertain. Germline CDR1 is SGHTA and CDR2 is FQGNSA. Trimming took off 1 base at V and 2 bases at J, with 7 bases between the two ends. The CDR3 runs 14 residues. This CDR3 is CASSLGLSTDTQYF. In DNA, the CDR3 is TGTGCCAGCAGCTTAGGCCTTTCCACAGATACGCAGTATTTT.

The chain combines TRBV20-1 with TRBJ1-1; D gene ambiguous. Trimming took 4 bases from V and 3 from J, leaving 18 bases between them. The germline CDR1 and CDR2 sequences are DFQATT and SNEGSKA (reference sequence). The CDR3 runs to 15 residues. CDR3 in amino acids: CSANQDNNEDTEAFF. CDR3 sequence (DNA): TGCAGTGCTAATCAAGACAACAACGAGGACACTGAAGCTTTCTTT.

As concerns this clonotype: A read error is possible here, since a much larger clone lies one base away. The DNA of the CDR3 is TGTGCCAGCAGCCCCGGGACAGGGCTCTACGAGCAGTACTTC. This translates into CASSPGTGLYEQYF. The gene calls are TRBV5-6 and TRBJ2-7, with TRBD1 identical over 9 bases. Germline CDR1 is SGHDT and CDR2 is YYEEEE. V lost 4 bases, J lost 3 bases, and 5 bases stayed unmatched. The CDR3 covers 14 residues.

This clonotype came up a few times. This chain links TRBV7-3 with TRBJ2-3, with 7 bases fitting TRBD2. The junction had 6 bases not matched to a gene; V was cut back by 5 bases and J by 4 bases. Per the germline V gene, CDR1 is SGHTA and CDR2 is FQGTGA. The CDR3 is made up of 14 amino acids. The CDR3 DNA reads TGTGCCAGCAGCCCCGGGGAGGGGCCAGATACGCAGTATTTT. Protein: CASSPGEGPDTQYF. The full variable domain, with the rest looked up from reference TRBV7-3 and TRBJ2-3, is GAGVSQTPSNKVTEKGKYVELRCDPISGHTALYWYRQSLGQGPEFLIYFQGTGAADDSGLPNDRFFAVRPEGSVSTLKIQRTERGDSAVYLCASSPGEGPDTQYFGPGTRLTVL.

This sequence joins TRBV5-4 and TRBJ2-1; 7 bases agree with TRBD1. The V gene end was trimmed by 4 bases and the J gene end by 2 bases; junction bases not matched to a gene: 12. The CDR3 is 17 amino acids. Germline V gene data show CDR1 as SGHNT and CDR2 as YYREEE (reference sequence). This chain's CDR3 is CASSLTPGTVAYNEQFF. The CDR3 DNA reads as TGTGCCAGCAGCCTTACTCCCGGGACAGTAGCCTACAATGAGCAGTTCTTC.

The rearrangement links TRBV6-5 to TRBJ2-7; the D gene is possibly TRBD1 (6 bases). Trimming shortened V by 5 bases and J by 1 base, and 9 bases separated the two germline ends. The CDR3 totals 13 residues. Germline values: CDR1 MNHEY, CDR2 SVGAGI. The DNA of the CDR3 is TGTGCCAGCAGTCGACAGGTATCCTACGAGCAGTACTTC. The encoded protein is CASSRQVSYEQYF.

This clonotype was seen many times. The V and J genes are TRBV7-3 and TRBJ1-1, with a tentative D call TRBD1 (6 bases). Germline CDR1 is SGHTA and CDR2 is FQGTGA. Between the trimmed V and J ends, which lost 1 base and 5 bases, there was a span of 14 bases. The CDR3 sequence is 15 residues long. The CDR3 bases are TGTGCCAGCAGCTTAAACGCAGGGGCGAGGACTGAAGCTTTCTTT. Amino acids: CASSLNAGARTEAFF.

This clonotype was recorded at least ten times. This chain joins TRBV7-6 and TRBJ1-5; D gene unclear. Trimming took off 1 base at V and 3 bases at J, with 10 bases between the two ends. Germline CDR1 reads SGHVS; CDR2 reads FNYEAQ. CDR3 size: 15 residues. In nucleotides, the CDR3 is TGTGCCAGCAGCTTAGAGATGGGCCTCAATCAGCCCCAGCATTTT. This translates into CASSLEMGLNQPQHF.

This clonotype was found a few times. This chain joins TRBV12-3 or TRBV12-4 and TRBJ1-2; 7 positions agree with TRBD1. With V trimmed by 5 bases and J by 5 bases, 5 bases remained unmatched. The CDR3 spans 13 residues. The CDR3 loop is CASSRDSDYGYTF. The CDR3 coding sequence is TGTGCCAGCAGTCGGGACAGTGATTATGGCTACACCTTC.

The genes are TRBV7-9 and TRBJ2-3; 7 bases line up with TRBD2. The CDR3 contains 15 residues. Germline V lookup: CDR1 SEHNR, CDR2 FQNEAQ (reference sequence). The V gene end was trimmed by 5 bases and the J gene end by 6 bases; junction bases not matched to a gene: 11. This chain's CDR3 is CASSPWGGIKDTQYF. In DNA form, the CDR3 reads TGTGCCAGCAGCCCCTGGGGGGGGATAAAGGATACGCAGTATTTT.

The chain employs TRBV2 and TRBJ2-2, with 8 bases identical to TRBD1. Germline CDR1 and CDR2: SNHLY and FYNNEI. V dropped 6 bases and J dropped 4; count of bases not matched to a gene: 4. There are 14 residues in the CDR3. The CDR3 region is CASSNDRGTGELFF. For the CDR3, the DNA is TGTGCCAGCAGCAACGACAGGGGCACCGGGGAGCTGTTTTTT.

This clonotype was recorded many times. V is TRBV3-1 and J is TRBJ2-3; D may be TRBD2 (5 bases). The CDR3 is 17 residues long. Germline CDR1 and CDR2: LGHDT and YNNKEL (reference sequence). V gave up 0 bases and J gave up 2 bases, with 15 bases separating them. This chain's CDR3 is CASSQDVSGGHTDTQYF. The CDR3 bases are TGTGCCAGCAGCCAAGATGTCAGTGGAGGCCACACAGATACGCAGTATTTT.

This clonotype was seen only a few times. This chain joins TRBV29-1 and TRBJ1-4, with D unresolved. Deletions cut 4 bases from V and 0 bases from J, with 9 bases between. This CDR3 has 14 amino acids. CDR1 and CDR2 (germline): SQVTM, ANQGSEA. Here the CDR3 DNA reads TGCAGCGTTGGGGTGGAAGCAACTAATGAAAAACTGTTTTTT. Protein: CSVGVEATNEKLFF.

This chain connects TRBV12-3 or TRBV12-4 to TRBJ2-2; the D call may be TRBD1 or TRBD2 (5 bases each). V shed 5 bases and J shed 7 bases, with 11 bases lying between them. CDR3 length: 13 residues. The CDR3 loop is CASSPLGGGELFF. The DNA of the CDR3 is TGTGCCAGCAGTCCCCTTGGGGGCGGGGAGCTGTTTTTT.

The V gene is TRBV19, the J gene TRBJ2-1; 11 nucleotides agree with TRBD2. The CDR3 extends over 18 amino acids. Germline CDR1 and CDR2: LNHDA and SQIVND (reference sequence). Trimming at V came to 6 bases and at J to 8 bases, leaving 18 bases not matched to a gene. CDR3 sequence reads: CASSRRLAGTSRMDEQFF. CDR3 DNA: TGTGCCAGTAGCCGAAGACTAGCGGGAACGTCACGGATGGATGAGCAGTTCTTC.

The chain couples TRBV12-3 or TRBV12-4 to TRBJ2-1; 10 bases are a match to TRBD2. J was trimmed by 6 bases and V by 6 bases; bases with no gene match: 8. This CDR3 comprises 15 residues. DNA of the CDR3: TGTGCCAGCAGCTCGCTAGCGGGGGTCCTCAATGAGCAGTTCTTC. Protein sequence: CASSSLAGVLNEQFF.

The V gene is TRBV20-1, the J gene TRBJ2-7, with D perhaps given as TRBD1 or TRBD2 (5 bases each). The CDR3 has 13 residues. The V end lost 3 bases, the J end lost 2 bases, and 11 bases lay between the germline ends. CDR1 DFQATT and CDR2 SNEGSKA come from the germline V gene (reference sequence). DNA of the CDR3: TGCAGTGCTAGGGGACGGGCAACCTACGAGCAGTACTTC. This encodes CSARGRATYEQYF.

The CDR3 bases are TGTGCCAGCAGGAATGAAGGGAGACAGGCTGAAGCTTTCTTT. Translation: CASRNEGRQAEAFF. The V gene is TRBV11-2, the J gene TRBJ1-1, with a weak D call TRBD1 (6 bases). The germline CDR1 and CDR2 sequences are SGHAT and FQNNGV. Between the trimmed V and J ends, which lost 6 bases and 6 bases, there was a span of 17 bases. This CDR3 comprises 14 residues.

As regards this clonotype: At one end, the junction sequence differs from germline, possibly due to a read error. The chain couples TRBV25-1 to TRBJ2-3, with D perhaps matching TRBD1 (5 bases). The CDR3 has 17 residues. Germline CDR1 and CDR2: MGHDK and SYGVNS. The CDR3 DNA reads TGTACCAGCAGTACCCAAGGGGCAGTGGGGCGCACAGATACGCAGTATTTT. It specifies CTSSTQGAVGRTDTQYF. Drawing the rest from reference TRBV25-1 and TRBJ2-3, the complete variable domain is EADIYQTPRYLVIGTGKKITLECSQTMGHDKMYWYQQDPGMELHLIHYSYGVNSTEKGDLSSESTVSRIRTEHFPLTLESARPSHTSQYLCTSSTQGAVGRTDTQYFGPGTRLTVL.

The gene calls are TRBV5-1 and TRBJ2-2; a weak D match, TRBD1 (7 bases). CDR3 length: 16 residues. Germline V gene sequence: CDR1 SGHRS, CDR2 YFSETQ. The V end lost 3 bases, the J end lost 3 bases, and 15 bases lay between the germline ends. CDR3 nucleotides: TGCGCCAGCAGCTCCCACGACAGGGAGGACACCGGGGAGCTGTTTTTT. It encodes CASSSHDREDTGELFF.

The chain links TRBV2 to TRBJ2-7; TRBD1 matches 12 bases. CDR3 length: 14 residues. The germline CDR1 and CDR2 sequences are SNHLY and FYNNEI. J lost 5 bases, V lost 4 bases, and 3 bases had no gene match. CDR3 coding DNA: TGTGCCAGCAGTGGGGACAGGGGGCTCGACGAGCAGTACTTC. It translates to CASSGDRGLDEQYF.

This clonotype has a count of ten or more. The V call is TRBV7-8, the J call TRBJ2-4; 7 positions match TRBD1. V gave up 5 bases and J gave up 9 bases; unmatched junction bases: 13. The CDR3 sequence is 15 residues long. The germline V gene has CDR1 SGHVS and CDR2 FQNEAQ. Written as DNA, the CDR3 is TGTGCCAGCAGCCCCCAGGGGGACGCCTGGGGCATTCAGTACTTC. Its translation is CASSPQGDAWGIQYF.

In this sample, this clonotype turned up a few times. CDR3 sequence: CASKLQGDTYEQYF. The CDR3 bases are TGTGCCAGTAAGTTACAGGGGGACACCTACGAGCAGTACTTC. The genes are TRBV19 and TRBJ2-7; TRBD1 agrees at 8 bases. CDR1 LNHDA and CDR2 SQIVND come from the germline V gene (reference sequence). This CDR3 spans 14 amino acids. Losses at the gene ends were 7 bases for V and 2 bases for J; bases not matched to a gene: 7.

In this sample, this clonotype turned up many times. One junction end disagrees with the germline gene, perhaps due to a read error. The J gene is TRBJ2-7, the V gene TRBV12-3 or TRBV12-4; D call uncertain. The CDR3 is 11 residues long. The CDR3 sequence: CASSLGYEQYF. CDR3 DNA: TGTGCCAGCAGCTTAGGGTACGAGCAGTACTTC.

The CDR3, as DNA: TGCAGCGCCACGGGGGGGGGGACAGATACGCAGTATTTT. It is translated as CSATGGGTDTQYF. The rearrangement joins TRBV29-1 to TRBJ2-3, with 8 bases aligning to TRBD2. CDR3 length: 13 residues. Looked up from germline, CDR1 is SQVTM and CDR2 is ANQGSEA. The V gene end was trimmed by 7 bases and the J gene end by 3 bases; junction bases not matched to a gene: 6.

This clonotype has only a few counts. CDR3 coding DNA: TGTGCCAGCCGGAACCCCGGAGGGGCGACAGATACGCAGTATTTT. As protein: CASRNPGGATDTQYF. The chain uses TRBV6-2 or TRBV6-3 and TRBJ2-3; perhaps TRBD2 as D (6 bases). The CDR3 runs 15 residues. The V end lost 8 bases, the J end lost 3 bases, and 18 bases lay between the germline ends. Germline CDR1 reads MNHEY; CDR2 reads SVGEGT.

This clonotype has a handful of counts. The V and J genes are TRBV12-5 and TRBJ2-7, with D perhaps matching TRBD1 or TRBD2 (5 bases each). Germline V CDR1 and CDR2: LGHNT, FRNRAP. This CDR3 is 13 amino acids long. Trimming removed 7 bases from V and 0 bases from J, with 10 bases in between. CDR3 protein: CASARGLSYEQYF. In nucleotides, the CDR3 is TGTGCTAGTGCCCGGGGCCTCTCCTACGAGCAGTACTTC.

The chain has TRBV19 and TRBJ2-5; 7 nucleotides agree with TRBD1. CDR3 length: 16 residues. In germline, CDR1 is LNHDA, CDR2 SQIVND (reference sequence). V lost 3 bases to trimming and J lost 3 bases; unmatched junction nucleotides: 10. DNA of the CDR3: TGTGCCAGTAGTATTCGCAGGGGGTCCCTCGAAGAGACCCAGTACTTC. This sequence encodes CASSIRRGSLEETQYF.